This T cell receptor beta chain was captured by sequencing in a study of beta chain features in type 1 diabetes. About the research overall: Age and gender were similar between patients and healthy donors, as were cell yields.

As every portion of the isolated RNA was reverse transcribed, the sequencing read expressed TCRB transcripts. Only in-frame clones appear in the TCRdb table, and some are missing; sequencing was by immunoSEQ multiplex PCR. The profile shows under 400,000 clones, roughly 12% of them singletons. Germline-derived CDR1 and CDR2 are SGHDT and YYEEEE. V lost 4 bases and J 6 bases, leaving 20 bases between the germline ends. The CDR3 totals 16 residues. Study-wide points: Individuals with type 1 diabetes displayed fewer insertions and more deletions at VDJ junctions.

Each donor gave one heparinised blood draw averaging about 100 mL. A word on this clone: As yet, its antigen is unknown.

V is TRBV5-6 and J is TRBJ2-1; possibly TRBD2 for D (7 bases). Sample: naive CD4+ T cells from blood. The clonotype comes from a man in his late teens or twenties in good health. The CDR3 is CASSLNVGGGINEQFF. The CDR3 nucleotides read TGTGCCAGCAGCCTGAACGTGGGAGGGGGAATCAATGAGCAGTTCTTC.